The rows below give T cell receptor beta chains drawn from one sample of a study of neurological immune-mediated disorders. TCRdb called the 5' RACE reads again in MiXCR, with one record for every CDR3 protein. Of about 60,000 distinct CDR3 sequences listed, 3% to 4% are singletons. The material sequenced was PBMCs. These receptors were obtained from an older woman with multiple sclerosis. Both conserved end residues are part of each CDR3. Each record gives: D gene, V gene, CDR3 protein. The D gene is left open where the match is weak.

D gene: TRBD2
V gene: TRBV5-1
CDR3 protein: CASSLTSGGTQYF

D gene: .
V gene: TRBV29-1
CDR3 protein: CSVVGPNTEAFF

D gene: .
V gene: TRBV7-2
CDR3 protein: CASSLPPAYGYTF

D gene: .
V gene: TRBV5-4
CDR3 protein: CASSSGGSGANVLTF

D gene: TRBD1
V gene: TRBV7-3
CDR3 protein: CASSTGTGDYNEQFF

D gene: TRBD1
V gene: TRBV6-6
CDR3 protein: CASSYIPGTGAYNEQFF

D gene: TRBD2
V gene: TRBV5-1
CDR3 protein: CASSLASGSSGEQFF

D gene: .
V gene: TRBV2
CDR3 protein: CASSYGALGEKLFF

D gene: .
V gene: TRBV2
CDR3 protein: CASSVFGEQFF

D gene: TRBD1
V gene: TRBV7-8
CDR3 protein: CASSPRQGVYEQYF

D gene: .
V gene: TRBV29-1
CDR3 protein: CSVQEPVSYNEQFF

D gene: TRBD1
V gene: TRBV3-1
CDR3 protein: CASSQGTRTGGEAFF

D gene: .
V gene: TRBV5-5
CDR3 protein: CASSLAKSSFGTEAFF

D gene: TRBD2
V gene: TRBV4-1
CDR3 protein: CASSLAGGPIEQFF

D gene: .
V gene: TRBV3-1
CDR3 protein: CASSLLATESYGYTF

D gene: TRBD2
V gene: TRBV10-3
CDR3 protein: CAISDKLAGEGRQYF

D gene: .
V gene: TRBV27
CDR3 protein: CASSATGFGTDTQYF

D gene: .
V gene: TRBV20-1
CDR3 protein: CSARGSFMGNTEAFF

D gene: .
V gene: TRBV20-1
CDR3 protein: CSAQAGTRRITGELFF